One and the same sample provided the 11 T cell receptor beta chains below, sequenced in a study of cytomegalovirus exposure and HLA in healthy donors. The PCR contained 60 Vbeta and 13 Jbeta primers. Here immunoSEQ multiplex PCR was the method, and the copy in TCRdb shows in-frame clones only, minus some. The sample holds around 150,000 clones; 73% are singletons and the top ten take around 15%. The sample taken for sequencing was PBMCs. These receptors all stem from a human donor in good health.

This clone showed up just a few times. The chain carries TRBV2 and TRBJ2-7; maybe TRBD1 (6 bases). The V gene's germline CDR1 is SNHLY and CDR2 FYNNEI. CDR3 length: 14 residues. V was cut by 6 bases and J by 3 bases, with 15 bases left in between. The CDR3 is CASRTGSGNYEQYF. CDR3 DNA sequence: TGTGCCAGCAGAACAGGGTCAGGAAACTACGAGCAGTACTTC.

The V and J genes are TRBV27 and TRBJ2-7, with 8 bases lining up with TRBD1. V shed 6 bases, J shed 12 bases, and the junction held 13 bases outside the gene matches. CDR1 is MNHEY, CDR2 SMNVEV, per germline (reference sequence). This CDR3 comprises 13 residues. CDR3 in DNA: TGTGCCAGCAGCTATGGGACAGGTGGAGCTACGTACTTC. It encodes CASSYGTGGATYF.

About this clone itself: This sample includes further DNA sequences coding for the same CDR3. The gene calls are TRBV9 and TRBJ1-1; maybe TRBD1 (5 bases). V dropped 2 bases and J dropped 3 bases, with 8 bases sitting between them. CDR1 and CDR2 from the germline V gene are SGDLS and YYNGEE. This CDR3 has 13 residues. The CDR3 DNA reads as TGTGCCAGCAGCGTCGGGGGGGACACTGAAGCTTTCTTT. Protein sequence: CASSVGGDTEAFF.

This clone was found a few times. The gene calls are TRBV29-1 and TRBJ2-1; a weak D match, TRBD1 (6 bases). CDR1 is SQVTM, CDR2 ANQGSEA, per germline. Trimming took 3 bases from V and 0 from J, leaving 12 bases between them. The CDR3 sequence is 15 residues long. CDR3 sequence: CSVEDSPSSYNEQFF. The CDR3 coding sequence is TGCAGCGTTGAGGACAGCCCGAGCTCCTACAATGAGCAGTTCTTC.

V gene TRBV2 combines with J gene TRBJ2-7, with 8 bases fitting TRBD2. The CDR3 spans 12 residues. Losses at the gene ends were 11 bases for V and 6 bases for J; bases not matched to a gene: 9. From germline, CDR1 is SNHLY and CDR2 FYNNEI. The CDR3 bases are TGTGCCGTGCGGCCGGGGGGGGGCGAGCAGTACTTC. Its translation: CAVRPGGGEQYF.

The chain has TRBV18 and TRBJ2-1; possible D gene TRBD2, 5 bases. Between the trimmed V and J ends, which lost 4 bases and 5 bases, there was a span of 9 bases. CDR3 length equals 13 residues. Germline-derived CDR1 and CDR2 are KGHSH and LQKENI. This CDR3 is CASSRLANNEQFF. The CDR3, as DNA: TGTGCCAGCTCACGGCTAGCCAACAATGAGCAGTTCTTC.

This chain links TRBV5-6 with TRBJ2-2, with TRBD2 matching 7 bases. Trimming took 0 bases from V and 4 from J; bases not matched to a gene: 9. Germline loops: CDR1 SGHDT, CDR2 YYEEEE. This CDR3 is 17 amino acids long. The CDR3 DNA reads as TGTGCCAGCAGCTTGGTGGCGGGAGTGGTCGGCACCGGGGAGCTGTTTTTT. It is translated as CASSLVAGVVGTGELFF. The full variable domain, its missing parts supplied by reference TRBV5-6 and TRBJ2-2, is DAGVTQSPTHLIKTRGQQVTLRCSPKSGHDTVSWYQQALGQGPQFIFQYYEEEERQRGNFPDRFSGHQFPNYSSELNVNALLLGDSALYLCASSLVAGVVGTGELFFGEGSRLTVL.

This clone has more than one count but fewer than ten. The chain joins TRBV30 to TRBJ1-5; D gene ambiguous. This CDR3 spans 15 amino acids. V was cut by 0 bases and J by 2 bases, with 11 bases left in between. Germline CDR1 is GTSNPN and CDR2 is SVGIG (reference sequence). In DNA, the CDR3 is TGTGCCTGGAGTGTATATTCAGAGGGCAATCAGCCCCAGCATTTT. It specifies CAWSVYSEGNQPQHF.

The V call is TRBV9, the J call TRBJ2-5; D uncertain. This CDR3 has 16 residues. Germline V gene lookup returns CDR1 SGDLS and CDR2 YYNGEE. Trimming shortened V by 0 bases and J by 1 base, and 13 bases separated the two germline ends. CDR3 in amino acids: CASSVGAANSQETQYF. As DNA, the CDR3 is TGTGCCAGCAGCGTAGGGGCAGCAAACTCCCAAGAGACCCAGTACTTC.

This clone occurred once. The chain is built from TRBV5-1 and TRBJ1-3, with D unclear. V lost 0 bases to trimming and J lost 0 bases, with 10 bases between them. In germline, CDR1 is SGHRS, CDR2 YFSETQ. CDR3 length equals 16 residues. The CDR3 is CASSLERSSSGNTIYF. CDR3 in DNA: TGCGCCAGCAGCTTGGAGCGGTCTAGCTCTGGAAACACCATATATTTT.

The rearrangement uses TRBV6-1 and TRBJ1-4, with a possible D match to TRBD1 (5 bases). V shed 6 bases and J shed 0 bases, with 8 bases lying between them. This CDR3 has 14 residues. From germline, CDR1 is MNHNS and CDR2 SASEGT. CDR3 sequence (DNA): TGTGCCAGCAGAGACAGAGCAACTAATGAAAAACTGTTTTTT. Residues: CASRDRATNEKLFF.